This TCR beta chain was found in a study of blood T cells in healthy people across ages. The table lists this clonotype with a few counts. The antigen is undetermined. The V end lost 4 bases, the J end lost 7 bases, and 19 bases lay between the germline ends. Germline V lookup: CDR1 LGHDT, CDR2 YNNKEL (reference sequence). The length of the CDR3 is 15 residues. Each donor was a healthy Caucasian individual from Russia, aged about 6 to 95. About 10 milliliters of peripheral blood were drawn from each donor into EDTA-treated tubes. General study points: The fall in TCR beta diversity per million T cells was roughly linear with age.

It was with a sample-barcoded 5' primer and a J-beta primer mix that a second PCR of roughly 7 to 12 cycles was run. MiXCR, run by TCRdb on the 5' RACE reads, gives a single entry per CDR3 protein. The sample shows hundreds of thousands of distinct CDR3 sequences, 25% to 30% of them seen only once. The data also belong to a second study, concerning T cells of mothers and their children. Turning to that study: A primer called M1S, used in the second PCR, added sample barcodes and 2-4 random nucleotides.

The sequencing input was blood. This TCR came from a boy between 10 and 17 years old in good health. The J gene is TRBJ1-1, the V gene TRBV3-1; TRBD1 might be the D (5 bases). The CDR3 nucleotides read TGTGCCAGCAGCCCCCCCACCGGGGCCACCGATGAAGCTTTCTTT. Amino acids: CASSPPTGATDEAFF.